This is a list of T cell receptor beta chains from one sample in a study of T cell repertoires in cytomegalovirus infection. The antigens for these receptors are not known. TCRdb passed the reads through MiXCR, listing each CDR3 protein once. The sample yields approximately 1,000,000 distinct CDR3 sequences, 25% to 40% seen once. Sample: cultured CD8+ T cells from PBMCs, taken from culture after CMV antigen stimulation. The receptor source for this set is a human donor in good health (CMV status not recorded). Some clones in this sample may be carry-over from other donors' samples. Each CDR3 is given with its conserved first and last residue. D genes are given only for firm matches. Clone size is not always given. Where it is, it says once, few, many or a class for expanded clones.

CDR3 | DNA | D | J | size | V
CASSLGAGGAGLEQFF | TGTGCCAGCAGCTTAGGGGCCGGGGGGGCGGGTCTTGAGCAGTTCTTC | TRBD2 | TRBJ2-1 | once | TRBV7-6
CASSNLPSGNTIYF | TGTGCCAGCAGTAACCTTCCCTCTGGAAACACCATATATTTT | NA | TRBJ1-3 | NA | TRBV12-3/TRBV12-4
CASSSRTADEQYF | TGTGCCAGCAGCAGCCGGACGGCTGACGAGCAGTACTTC | NA | TRBJ2-7 | NA | TRBV7-6
CASFIWASGYTF | TGTGCCAGCTTTATTTGGGCGTCTGGCTACACCTTC | NA | TRBJ1-2 | NA | TRBV19
CASSLFPDREESWNTEAFF | TGTGCCAGCAGTTTATTTCCAGACAGGGAGGAATCCTGGAACACTGAAGCTTTCTTT | TRBD1 | TRBJ1-1 | NA | TRBV27
CASSIGTLGQFF | TGTGCCAGTAGTATAGGCACCCTGGGGCAGTTCTTC | NA | TRBJ2-1 | few | TRBV19
CASRRGPSDPYNSPLHF | TGTGCCAGCAGACGGGGCCCGTCGGACCCTTATAATTCACCCCTCCACTTT | NA | TRBJ1-6 | few | TRBV12-3/TRBV12-4
CASSLEGLAFDTQYF | TGTGCCAGCAGCTTAGAGGGACTAGCGTTCGATACGCAGTATTTT | TRBD2 | TRBJ2-3 | few | TRBV7-2
CASSSYPRQGGMNTEAFF | TGTGCCAGCAGCTCCTACCCCCGACAGGGAGGTATGAACACTGAAGCTTTCTTT | TRBD1 | TRBJ1-1 | many | TRBV7-6
CASSTTGLGNEQFF | TGTGCCAGCAGCACCACAGGGTTGGGGAATGAGCAGTTCTTC | NA | TRBJ2-1 | NA | TRBV5-5
CASSEDRFGSYEQYF | TGTGCCAGCAGTGAAGACCGCTTTGGGTCCTACGAGCAGTACTTC | NA | TRBJ2-7 | NA | TRBV25-1
CATRPEVRDTQYF | TGTGCCACCCGACCCGAGGTCAGGGATACGCAGTATTTT | NA | TRBJ2-3 | NA | TRBV7-4
CASSLEVWSDTQYF | TGTGCCAGCAGCTTAGAGGTCTGGTCGGATACGCAGTATTTT | NA | TRBJ2-3 | many | TRBV7-9
CASSSHSGNEAFF | TGTGCCAGCAGCTCCCACTCTGGGAATGAAGCTTTCTTT | NA | TRBJ1-1 | NA | TRBV7-8
CAISESWEAFF | TGTGCCATCAGTGAGTCCTGGGAAGCTTTCTTT | NA | TRBJ1-1 | NA | TRBV10-3
CASSLGQGIGTDTQYF | TGTGCCAGCAGCCTGGGACAGGGAATTGGCACAGATACGCAGTATTTT | TRBD1 | TRBJ2-3 | NA | TRBV27
CASSLETPGGSTEAFF | TGTGCCAGCAGCTTAGAAACACCTGGGGGGAGCACTGAAGCTTTCTTT | NA | TRBJ1-1 | NA | TRBV7-6
CASSYGTGVSGELFF | TGTGCCAGCAGTTACGGGACAGGGGTTTCGGGGGAGCTGTTTTTT | TRBD1 | TRBJ2-2 | NA | TRBV6-6
CASDPGLAGKETQYF | TGTGCCAGCGACCCGGGACTAGCCGGGAAAGAGACCCAGTACTTC | TRBD2 | TRBJ2-5 | NA | TRBV27
CATSDRGGTYNEQFF | TGTGCCACCAGCGATCGAGGGGGCACCTACAATGAGCAGTTCTTC | TRBD1 | TRBJ2-1 | NA | TRBV15
CSARGAGLNYGYTF | TGCAGTGCTAGGGGGGCAGGCCTTAACTATGGCTACACCTTC | NA | TRBJ1-2 | NA | TRBV20-1
CASSQDDDSLDIQYF | TGTGCCAGCAGCCAAGATGACGATAGCTTAGACATTCAGTACTTC | NA | TRBJ2-4 | NA | TRBV4-2
CASSLNSGGVGLTGELFF | TGTGCCAGCAGCTTAAATAGCGGGGGGGTCGGGTTGACCGGGGAGCTGTTTTTT | TRBD2 | TRBJ2-2 | NA | TRBV7-2
CASSRGISGSRDTQYF | TGTGCCAGCAGCCGGGGGATTAGCGGGTCTCGAGATACGCAGTATTTT | TRBD2 | TRBJ2-3 | NA | TRBV7-6
CSGGEGAAEAFF | TGCAGCGGGGGGGAGGGGGCGGCTGAAGCTTTCTTT | TRBD1 | TRBJ1-1 | NA | TRBV29-1
CASSLDSTVSSTDTQYF | TGTGCCAGCAGCTTGGATTCGACAGTTTCTAGCACAGATACGCAGTATTTT | NA | TRBJ2-3 | many | TRBV7-2
CASSLLMQEQFF | TGCGCCAGCAGCCTCCTTATGCAAGAGCAGTTCTTC | NA | TRBJ2-1 | few | TRBV4-1
CASSDLGRNEQFF | TGTGCCAGCAGTGACCTCGGTAGAAATGAGCAGTTCTTC | NA | TRBJ2-1 | NA | TRBV6-6
CASSWTGALNTEAFF | TGTGCCAGCAGTTGGACAGGGGCCTTGAACACTGAAGCTTTCTTT | TRBD1 | TRBJ1-1 | NA | TRBV25-1
CASSLGALATEAFF | TGTGCCAGCAGTTTAGGTGCGTTGGCCACTGAAGCTTTCTTT | NA | TRBJ1-1 | few | TRBV27
CASTQHNTEAFF | TGTGCCAGCACACAGCACAACACTGAAGCTTTCTTT | NA | TRBJ1-1 | NA | TRBV25-1
CASSDSLYSVTQYF | TGTGCCAGCAGTGACTCGCTGTATAGTGTTACGCAGTATTTT | NA | TRBJ2-3 | few | TRBV6-4
CAIMGANYGYTF | TGTGCCATTATGGGAGCTAACTATGGCTACACCTTC | NA | TRBJ1-2 | NA | TRBV6-2/TRBV6-3
CASSYNTDYGYTF | TGTGCCAGCAGTTACAACACGGACTATGGCTACACCTTC | NA | TRBJ1-2 | few | TRBV6-5
CASSFPTGTPEPEAFF | TGTGCCAGCAGTTTCCCGACAGGGACGCCGGAACCTGAAGCTTTCTTT | TRBD1 | TRBJ1-1 | NA | TRBV6-2/TRBV6-3
CASSPPGRDTEAFF | TGTGCCAGCAGCCCCCCGGGGCGCGACACTGAAGCTTTCTTT | NA | TRBJ1-1 | NA | TRBV7-9
CAVQETAGELFF | TGTGCCGTACAGGAGACCGCCGGGGAGCTGTTTTTT | NA | TRBJ2-2 | few | TRBV7-2
CASSPLRTEPVLTF | TGCGCCAGCAGCCCACTCCGGACGGAACCTGTCCTGACTTTC | NA | TRBJ2-6 | few | TRBV5-1
CASSDVSPNIQYF | TGTGCCAGCAGTGATGTCAGTCCGAACATTCAGTACTTC | NA | TRBJ2-4 | NA | TRBV2
CASSDQGTDTQYF | TGTGCCAGCAGTGACCAGGGTACAGATACGCAGTATTTT | NA | TRBJ2-3 | NA | TRBV6-4
CASSPEAGGDTDTQYF | TGTGCCAGCAGCCCCGAAGCGGGTGGGGATACAGATACGCAGTATTTT | NA | TRBJ2-3 | few | TRBV7-2
CASSQGASEQYF | TGTGCCAGCAGCCAAGGGGCATCCGAGCAGTACTTC | NA | TRBJ2-7 | NA | TRBV4-2
CASSLLGEGYNEQFF | TGTGCCAGCAGTTTACTCGGGGAGGGCTACAATGAGCAGTTCTTC | TRBD2 | TRBJ2-1 | few | TRBV27
CVSSLRREQNTGELFF | TGTGTCAGCAGCTTACGTCGGGAACAGAACACCGGGGAGCTGTTTTTT | NA | TRBJ2-2 | NA | TRBV5-4
CASSELWGTSYNEQFF | TGTGCCAGCAGTGAATTATGGGGGACCTCCTACAATGAGCAGTTCTTC | NA | TRBJ2-1 | NA | TRBV2
CASSSRSDTQYF | TGCGCCAGCAGCTCGCGGTCAGATACGCAGTATTTT | NA | TRBJ2-3 | NA | TRBV4-3
CAINEGNTIYF | TGTGCCATCAACGAAGGAAACACCATATATTTT | NA | TRBJ1-3 | NA | TRBV10-3
CASALGGNQPQHF | TGTGCCTCAGCTCTGGGGGGTAATCAGCCCCAGCATTTT | NA | TRBJ1-5 | NA | TRBV7-9
CATTHGELFF | TGTGCCACCACCCACGGGGAGCTGTTTTTT | NA | TRBJ2-2 | many | TRBV15
CASSQAGTGYFLGDIGYGYTF | TGTGCCAGTAGCCAGGCCGGGACAGGGTATTTTCTAGGAGATATCGGATATGGCTACACCTTC | TRBD1 | TRBJ1-2 | few | TRBV19
CSARQGYYSPLHF | TGCAGTGCGAGGCAGGGGTATTACTCACCCCTCCACTTT | NA | TRBJ1-6 | NA | TRBV20-1